A selection of T cell receptor beta chains follows, all from one sample in a study of T cells in Graves' hyperthyroidism and ophthalmopathy. One entry per CDR3 protein results from TCRdb running MiXCR on the multiplex PCR reads. Of 660,000 or so distinct CDR3 sequences in the sample, roughly 45% are singletons; the top ten hold 6.5% to 9%. Source material: peripheral blood or thyroid tissue (not recorded which). These receptors were collected from an adult man with Graves' disease, either hyperthyroidism or ophthalmopathy (not recorded which). The CDR3 runs from the conserved cysteine through the conserved F or W. The order of the fields is V gene, J gene, D gene, clone size, CDR3 protein, CDR3 DNA. The D gene is left open where the match is weak. Only some rows state a clone size, as once, few, many or a class for expanded clones.

TRBV6-5,TRBJ1-2,TRBD1,-,CASTQDRTYGYTF,TGTGCCAGCACCCAGGACAGGACCTATGGCTACACCTTC
TRBV10-3,TRBJ1-1,TRBD1,-,CAGQPCRDRGRDTEAFF,TGTGCCGGTCAACCGTGCAGGGACAGGGGGCGGGACACTGAAGCTTTCTTT
TRBV12-3/TRBV12-4,TRBJ2-2,-,-,CASTPQAGELFF,TGTGCCAGCACCCCGCAGGCCGGGGAGCTGTTTTTT
TRBV7-9,TRBJ1-1,-,few,CASSSGSTLTTEAFF,TGTGCCAGCAGCTCGGGGAGCACTCTTACGACCGAAGCTTTCTTT
TRBV9,TRBJ2-5,-,many,CASSSRPRRGRGVEETQYF,TGTGCCAGCAGCTCTCGGCCCCGCCGGGGGAGAGGGGTCGAGGAGACCCAGTACTTC
TRBV10-3,TRBJ1-4,-,-,CAITDTGVEKLFF,TGTGCCATCACCGATACCGGGGTTGAAAAACTGTTTTTT
TRBV2,TRBJ1-1,TRBD1,many,CASSRQGWTEAFF,TGTGCCAGCAGTAGACAGGGATGGACTGAAGCTTTCTTT
TRBV25-1,TRBJ1-6,-,-,CASSSTLGEAPLHF,TGTGCCAGCAGTAGCACCCTCGGAGAGGCACCCCTCCACTTT
TRBV20-1,TRBJ1-2,-,few,CSAIEGRSGGYTF,TGCAGTGCCATTGAAGGTAGATCTGGAGGCTACACCTTC
TRBV9,TRBJ2-6,-,many,CASSVSVQGTGANVLTF,TGTGCCAGCAGCGTAAGCGTTCAGGGGACTGGGGCCAACGTCCTGACTTTC
TRBV7-8,TRBJ1-1,TRBD1,-,CASSLYSRGLNTEAFF,TGTGCCAGCAGCTTATATTCCAGGGGGTTGAACACTGAAGCTTTCTTT
TRBV20-1,TRBJ2-7,TRBD2,-,CSAPLGWTGTSDNEQYF,TGCAGTGCTCCTCTGGGTTGGACCGGGACTAGCGATAACGAGCAGTACTTC
TRBV4-1,TRBJ1-3,-,-,CASSQGVFSGNTIYF,TGTGCCAGCAGCCAAGGGGTGTTCTCTGGAAACACCATATATTTT
TRBV12-3/TRBV12-4,TRBJ1-4,-,-,CASGGRFNEKLFF,TGTGCCAGTGGGGGGCGGTTTAATGAAAAACTGTTTTTT
TRBV5-1,TRBJ2-7,TRBD2,few,CASSPTGRERYEQYF,TGCGCCAGCAGCCCAACTGGGCGGGAGAGGTACGAGCAGTACTTC
TRBV25-1,TRBJ1-1,-,-,CASSDFRATNTEAFF,TGTGCCAGCAGTGACTTCAGGGCTACGAACACTGAAGCTTTCTTT
TRBV20-1,TRBJ2-5,TRBD2,-,CSAQTSGVQETQYF,TGCAGTGCGCAGACTAGCGGGGTGCAAGAGACCCAGTACTTC
TRBV29-1,TRBJ2-7,TRBD1,-,CSVLPGRDSSYEQYF,TGCAGCGTACTCCCTGGACGGGACAGCTCCTACGAGCAGTACTTC
TRBV18,TRBJ1-3,-,-,CASSPQGLGNTIYF,TGTGCCAGCTCACCTCAGGGGCTCGGAAACACCATATATTTT
TRBV19,TRBJ2-7,-,-,CASSIDRSFYEQYF,TGTGCCAGTAGTATAGATCGGTCCTTCTACGAGCAGTACTTC
TRBV29-1,TRBJ2-7,TRBD1,-,CSVEEADRGNPYEQYF,TGCAGCGTTGAAGAGGCGGACAGGGGGAATCCGTACGAGCAGTACTTC
TRBV11-3,TRBJ1-3,-,-,CDSSIYLCSVDRGDTIYF,-